This T cell receptor (beta chain) was captured by sequencing in a study of blood T cell repertoires in COVID-19. Deletions cut 1 base from V and 10 bases from J, with 8 bases between. This CDR3 has 12 residues. Germline V lookup: CDR1 SEHNR, CDR2 FQNEAQ (reference sequence). In the original workflow: For nucleated cells, counts were estimated from reference gene primer amplification. Sequencing used immunoSEQ multiplex PCR; TCRdb keeps in-frame clones, though not all of them. That table supplies the V and J calls and clone size; D and trimming were determined from the DNA. The profile shows approximately 280,000 clones, 70% to 90% of them singletons.

The rearrangement links TRBV7-9 to TRBJ2-1; the D gene is possibly TRBD2 (6 bases). Material: PBMCs or T cells enriched from blood (not recorded which). This receptor was identified in a woman aged 35 to 49 who had recovered from COVID-19. As DNA, the CDR3 is TGTGCCAGCAGCTTAGGTCGGGGGGAGCAGTTCTTC. It is translated as CASSLGRGEQFF.